The 21 T cell receptor beta chains listed next were all sequenced from one sample in a study of T-cell reconstitution after alpha-beta-depleted transplantation in children. Molecular barcoding with unique molecular identifiers was used for the TCRbeta library. Each CDR3 protein is one row after TCRdb ran MiXCR on the PCR reads. Among approximately 800,000 distinct CDR3 sequences listed, less than 20% were seen once. The sequenced sample was PBMCs, mostly from graft donor cells, obtained 360 days after TCRalphabeta/CD19-depleted stem cell transplant. The receptors originated from a male patient under 18 who had a stem cell transplant for acute lymphoblastic leukemia, so the T cells may come from the graft donor.

This clonotype was counted a few times. The V gene is TRBV14, the J gene TRBJ2-7, with no clear D. Germline V gene data show CDR1 as SGHDN and CDR2 as FVKESK. There are 13 residues in the CDR3. Trimming shortened V by 1 base and J by 5 bases, and 9 bases separated the two germline ends. In nucleotides, the CDR3 is TGTGCCAGCAGCCAAGTCTGGCTACACGAGCAGTACTTC. Encoded protein: CASSQVWLHEQYF.

CDR3 nucleotides: TGTGCCAGCAGTACTCACCCGGACAGGGAAAAAACAGCTTTCTTT. Translated: CASSTHPDREKTAFF. This chain connects TRBV28 to TRBJ1-1, with TRBD1 matching over 8 bases. Losses at the gene ends were 5 bases for V and 10 bases for J; bases not matched to a gene: 15. Germline CDR1 MDHEN, CDR2 SYDVKM. The CDR3 has 15 residues. Based on the CDR3 plus reference TRBV28 and TRBJ1-1, the full variable domain is DVKVTQSSRYLVKRTGEKVFLECVQDMDHENMFWYRQDPGLGLRLIYFSYDVKMKEKGDIPEGYSVSREKKERFSLILESASTNQTSMYLCASSTHPDREKTAFFGQGTRLTVV.

The chain couples TRBV6-5 to TRBJ1-1; D is unclear. V was clipped by 2 bases and J by 8 bases, with 15 bases between them. The CDR3 covers 14 residues. The germline V gene encodes CDR1 MNHEY and CDR2 SVGAGI. CDR3 loop: CASSYGRSNPEAFF. CDR3 nucleotides: TGTGCCAGCAGTTACGGCAGGTCCAACCCAGAAGCTTTCTTT.

This clonotype was observed a few times. The chain has TRBV9 and TRBJ2-1; TRBD2 might be the D (6 bases). Per the germline V gene, CDR1 is SGDLS and CDR2 is YYNGEE. Deletions cut 4 bases from V and 6 bases from J, with 17 bases between. The CDR3 spans 15 residues. The CDR3: CASSPGVGRGNEQFF. DNA for the CDR3: TGTGCCAGCAGCCCGGGGGTCGGGAGAGGCAATGAGCAGTTCTTC.

The sample holds a few counts of this clonotype. The chain combines TRBV7-8 with TRBJ2-7; D is perhaps TRBD1 (6 bases). The CDR3 spans 15 residues. Germline values: CDR1 SGHVS, CDR2 FQNEAQ. Trimming removed 5 bases at V and 0 bases at J, with 14 bases between. The CDR3 is CASSHRDFYSYEQYF. The CDR3 DNA is TGTGCCAGCAGCCACAGGGATTTTTACTCCTACGAGCAGTACTTC.

The V and J genes are TRBV4-1 and TRBJ2-7, with TRBD1 matching 10 bases. This CDR3 has 15 residues. The J segment lost 3 bases and the V segment lost 1 base, leaving 3 bases of the junction unmatched. Germline V lookup: CDR1 MGHRA, CDR2 YSYEKL. The CDR3 nucleotides read TGCGCCAGCAGCCAAGTATGGGACAGGGGCTACGAGCAGTACTTC. This translates into CASSQVWDRGYEQYF.

The chain combines TRBV20-1 with TRBJ2-7, with TRBD1 identical over 7 bases. The V segment lost 4 bases and the J segment 2 bases; nucleotides outside the gene matches: 8. The CDR3 extends over 14 amino acids. The germline CDR1 and CDR2 sequences are DFQATT and SNEGSKA (reference sequence). This chain's CDR3 is CSATKQGFAYEQYF. CDR3 DNA: TGCAGTGCTACTAAACAGGGGTTCGCCTACGAGCAGTACTTC.

A few counts support this clonotype. This chain uses TRBV7-2 with TRBJ2-2; D remains unclear. Between the trimmed V and J ends, which lost 6 bases and 2 bases, there was a span of 10 bases. Germline-derived CDR1 and CDR2 are SGHTA and FQGNSA. The CDR3 length is 14 residues. Here the CDR3 reads CASRSLGNTGELFF. The CDR3 DNA reads TGTGCCAGCAGAAGCCTAGGAAACACCGGGGAGCTGTTTTTT.

On this clonotype itself: A much bigger clone sits one base away, suggesting this may be a read error. This rearrangement joins TRBV5-1 to TRBJ2-7, with D possibly TRBD1 on 5 matching bases. This CDR3 contains 14 residues. CDR1 and CDR2 from the germline V gene are SGHRS and YFSETQ. The CDR3 sequence: CASSPETVNYEEYF. The CDR3 nucleotides read TGCGCCAGCAGCCCTGAGACAGTGAACTACGAGGAGTACTTC. Looking up the rest from reference TRBV5-1 and TRBJ2-7 gives the full variable domain: KAGVTQTPRYLIKTRGQQVTLSCSPISGHRSVSWYQQTPGQGLQFLFEYFSETQRNKGNFPGRFSGRQFSNSRSEMNVSTLELGDSALYLCASSPETVNYEEYFGPGTRLTVT.

J is TRBJ2-3 and V is TRBV25-1; tentatively, D is TRBD2 (6 bases). CDR3 length: 15 amino acids. Per germline, CDR1 MGHDK and CDR2 SYGVNS. The V end lost 2 bases, the J end lost 3 bases, and 12 bases lay between the germline ends. The CDR3, as DNA: TGTGCCAGCAGTGAAATCGGGAGAAGGACAGATACGCAGTATTTT. Translation: CASSEIGRRTDTQYF.

CDR3 nucleotide sequence: TGTGCCAGCAGTCCGAGACGGACTAGCGGGCCATTCAAAAACATTCAGTACTTC. It encodes CASSPRRTSGPFKNIQYF. The rearrangement links TRBV12-3 or TRBV12-4 to TRBJ2-4, with TRBD2 matching 11 bases. The CDR3 consists of 18 residues. Trimming at V came to 5 bases and at J to 3 bases, leaving 12 bases not matched to a gene.

This clonotype was observed a handful of times. The genes are TRBV11-1 and TRBJ2-7; 11 nucleotides match TRBD1. Germline loops: CDR1 SGHAT, CDR2 FQDESV (reference sequence). V lost 5 bases, J lost 4 bases, and 16 bases stayed unmatched. This CDR3 comprises 18 residues. CDR3 bases: TGTGCCAGCAGCATGATTAGCTCAGGGACAGGGGGAATTTACGAGCAGTACTTC. It yields the protein CASSMISSGTGGIYEQYF.

This clonotype was seen more than once but under ten times. The chain is built from TRBV10-3 and TRBJ2-3; possibly TRBD2 for D (7 bases). CDR1 and CDR2 (germline): ENHRY, SYGVKD. There are 14 residues in the CDR3. Trimming left V 3 bases short and J 4 bases short, with 11 bases between. CDR3 in amino acids: CAISDPGGADTQYF. DNA for the CDR3: TGTGCCATCAGTGATCCGGGGGGCGCAGATACGCAGTATTTT.

The table lists this clonotype with many counts. The chain is built from TRBV9 and TRBJ2-1; 11 nucleotides agree with TRBD2. CDR1 is SGDLS, CDR2 YYNGEE, per germline. The CDR3 contains 17 residues. V lost 4 bases and J lost 2; bases outside the gene matches: 8. Here the CDR3 DNA reads TGTGCCAGCAGCCCAATGGGACTAGCGGCTACCTACAATGAGCAGTTCTTC. It specifies CASSPMGLAATYNEQFF.

This chain links TRBV9 with TRBJ2-5; 10 bases match TRBD2. The CDR3 consists of 16 residues. With V trimmed by 3 bases and J by 9 bases, 14 bases remained unmatched. Germline loops: CDR1 SGDLS, CDR2 YYNGEE. For the CDR3, the DNA is TGTGCCAGCAGCGGGACTAGCGGTGAACGCCAAGGGGCCCAGTACTTC. Protein: CASSGTSGERQGAQYF.

This clonotype was found many times. This rearrangement joins TRBV12-3 or TRBV12-4 to TRBJ2-7, with D maybe TRBD1 (5 bases). The CDR3 runs 16 residues. Trimming pared 6 bases from V and 5 bases from J, leaving 23 bases between. The CDR3 DNA reads TGTGCCAGCAGCCTCAATCGGCCAGGGCCTCCGGACGAGCAGTACTTC. It specifies CASSLNRPGPPDEQYF.

The V gene is TRBV14, the J gene TRBJ1-2; no definite D call. Germline assignment: CDR1 SGHDN and CDR2 FVKESK. Trimming took 6 bases from V and 3 from J, leaving 17 bases between them. This CDR3 comprises 15 residues. CDR3 in amino acids: CASSRAGGFYYGYTF. The CDR3 nucleotides are TGTGCCAGCAGTCGCGCGGGAGGGTTTTACTATGGCTACACCTTC.

In regard to this clonotype: With a much larger clone just one base away, this may be a read error. V gene TRBV20-1 combines with J gene TRBJ1-1, with no clear D. There are 14 residues in the CDR3. Germline V gene lookup returns CDR1 DFQATT and CDR2 SNEGSKA (reference sequence). The V and J ends lost 4 bases and 0 bases respectively, with 12 bases between them. The CDR3, as DNA: TGCAGTGCTATAGTGGGCGGGATGAACACTGAAGCTTTCTTT. Amino acids: CSAIVGGMNTEAFF.

This clonotype was seen a few times. The rearrangement uses TRBV5-1 and TRBJ2-1; a weak D match, TRBD1 (6 bases). The V gene lost 4 bases and the J gene lost 0 bases, with 11 bases spanning the gap. CDR3 size: 15 residues. Germline-derived CDR1 and CDR2 are SGHRS and YFSETQ. CDR3: CASSLGHLSYNEQFF. DNA of the CDR3: TGCGCCAGCAGCCTGGGACACCTCTCCTACAATGAGCAGTTCTTC.

The CDR3 nucleotides are TGCAGTGCTAGGTTTCGGGGGATTGCGGGAGAGGGGAAATACAATGAGCAGTTCTTC. Its protein is CSARFRGIAGEGKYNEQFF. V usage is TRBV20-1 and J usage is TRBJ2-1; 7 bases fit TRBD2. This CDR3 contains 19 residues. From germline, CDR1 is DFQATT and CDR2 SNEGSKA (reference sequence). After removal of 3 bases from V and 4 bases from J, the junction contained 21 bases not matched to a gene.

The sample holds many counts of this clonotype. The chain employs TRBV4-1 and TRBJ2-1, with 8 bases lining up with TRBD2. The CDR3 contains 16 residues. V was clipped by 6 bases and J by 1 base; unmatched bases: 8. CDR1 and CDR2 (germline): MGHRA, YSYEKL. CDR3 sequence (DNA): TGCGCCAGCAGGCCTTGGACTAGCCTTTCCTACAATGAGCAGTTCTTC. Translation gives CASRPWTSLSYNEQFF.